The clone carrying this T cell receptor beta chain was counted only a few times. The ends lost 2 bases at V and 4 bases at J; junction bases unmatched: 5. The CDR3 length is 15 residues. Germline values: CDR1 MNHEY, CDR2 SMNVEV (reference sequence). Expressed TCRB transcripts were sequenced after all isolated RNA was converted to cDNA. Using immunoSEQ multiplex PCR, the repertoire was profiled, and TCRdb retains in-frame clones only, with some absent. The sample shows around 200,000 clones, about 13% of them seen only once. The entry originates in a study of beta chain features in type 1 diabetes. Study as a whole: Patients did not differ from healthy donors in age, gender or cell yield.

V usage is TRBV27 and J usage is TRBJ2-5; 9 bases fit TRBD2. Material: central memory CD4+ T cells from blood. This receptor was obtained from a woman aged 18-30 years in good health. The CDR3 bases are TGTGCCAGCAGTTTAGGACTAGCGCCCCTAGAGACCCAGTACTTC. Its protein is CASSLGLAPLETQYF.